This entry is about one TCR beta chain. Its matching antigen is unknown. Peripheral blood, together with lesional scalp punch biopsies, was collected from alopecia areata patients. The data were taken from a study of CD8+ T cells in alopecia areata. The overall study: Treatment ran 6 to 18 months, with 6 months of follow-up afterward.

The germline V and J ends were trimmed by 2 bases and 1 base, with 10 bases remaining between them. Germline CDR1 is SQVTM and CDR2 is ANQGSEA. There are 14 residues in the CDR3. Extracted RNA was reverse transcribed, and the resulting cDNA served as sequencing template. Some clones are missing from TCRdb's copy, which holds only in-frame ones; the method was immunoSEQ multiplex PCR. The sample yields 100,000 to 150,000 clones, approximately 48% seen once. General study results and limits: Alphabeta T cells residing in normal skin are also sequenced in scalp samples. Clonality in lesional scalp, especially alopecia totalis/universalis, exceeded that of normal scalp.

The sequencing used CD8+ T cells sorted from blood, collected at week 0. The V call is TRBV29-1, the J call TRBJ2-3; possible D gene TRBD2, 6 bases. The sequence came from a human donor with alopecia areata. In DNA, the CDR3 is TGCAGCGTTGAACCGGGGGAGGGCACAGATACGCAGTATTTT. It yields the protein CSVEPGEGTDTQYF.